This TCR beta chain was recorded in a study of sequential checkpoint blockade in melanoma. Study-wide context: TCRbeta immunosequencing was performed on DNA from roughly 91 pretreatment melanoma tumor samples. After nivolumab or ipilimumab alone, about two dozen patients had week-13 rebiopsies.

This clone is medium-sized (0.01 to 0.1%) within its sample. What it recognizes is unknown. Here immunoSEQ multiplex PCR was the method, and the copy in TCRdb shows in-frame clones only, minus some. The top ten clones hold 7.5% to 9.5% of a sample with 1,000 to 1,200 clones, approximately 19% of them seen once. Specified treatment: randomized to nivolumab then ipilimumab (arm A) or the reverse (arm B). Study-level points and caveats: PD-L1 staining and CD8+ counts, not mutational load, tracked tumor T-cell clonality.

With 2 bases removed from V and 4 bases from J, the gap between germline ends came to 11 bases. The CDR3 has 14 residues. Germline CDR1 reads SGHNT; CDR2 reads YENEEA. V is TRBV11-3 and J is TRBJ2-5, with TRBD2 as a possible D gene (6 bases). This TCR was sampled from a human donor with melanoma. Sequencing used tumor tissue (inferred from file names), obtained from a patient given nivolumab and ipilimumab in sequence. CDR3 loop: CASSLNRRGETQYF. Here the CDR3 DNA reads TGTGCCAGCAGCTTAAACCGGAGGGGAGAGACCCAGTACTTC. Full variable domain (missing parts from reference TRBV11-3 and TRBJ2-5): EAGVVQSPRYKIIEKKQPVAFWCNPISGHNTLYWYLQNLGQGPELLIRYENEEAVDDSQLPKDRFSAERLKGVDSTLKIQPAELGDSAVYLCASSLNRRGETQYFGPGTRLLVL.